This TCR beta chain emerged from a study of identical twins. Each CDR3 protein is one row after TCRdb ran MiXCR on the 5' RACE reads. This table holds about 920,000 distinct CDR3 sequences, about 12% found once. Germline V gives CDR1 KGHDR, CDR2 SFDVKD. Deletions cut 5 bases from V and 6 bases from J, with 11 bases between. The CDR3 is 13 amino acids. This clonotype was seen a handful of times. This same sample was also part of a study on yellow fever vaccine responses in identical twins. From that report: Reportedly, the T cell response mounted by twins to vaccine seemed partly convergent, partly personalized.

The rearrangement links TRBV24-1 to TRBJ2-3; D remains unclear. This sequence originates from a woman between 18 and 29 years old in good health. The sample comprised PBMCs. This chain's CDR3 is CATSGRGSDTQYF. CDR3 nucleotides: TGTGCCACCAGTGGTCGCGGTAGTGATACGCAGTATTTT.